This T cell receptor (beta chain) emerged from a study of shared clonotypes between healthy human individuals (dated by TCRdb to between 2020 and 2021). Background for the entire study: The cohort included three men and a couple of women between 18 and 49 years of age. For each donor, three plates each were used for CD4 naive and CD4 memory, two plates were used for CD8 naive, and one plate was used for CD8 memory. Each donor's leukapheresis produced roughly between roughly 0.9 and 8.9 billion PBMCs. Libraries were prepared and TCR repertoires were sequenced by different laboratories using diverse techniques, in order to increase sequencing depth and limit assay-specific biases. To estimate repertoire size and how much clonotypes are shared between individuals, the study performed deep sequencing of blood TCR repertoires from roughly five healthy adults.

The donors were healthy, HIV-negative adults with no recently reported acute infections or vaccinations. All donors were Caucasian adults living in Nashville, Tennessee, USA. CD4+ T cells were enriched through magnetic negative selection, after which naive cells were positively selected on CD45RA and the remaining negative fraction served as the memory subset. Blood was obtained by leukapheresis, after which PBMCs were separated by Ficoll-Histopaque density gradient centrifugation and cryopreserved in liquid nitrogen vapor phase. Purity and quantity of every magnetically sorted T cell population were checked by analytical flow cytometry. From each sorted fraction, genomic DNA was isolated and quantified by UV absorbance on a Nanodrop 2000c. Using the deep immunoSEQ assay, TCR CDR3 regions were amplified from genomic DNA by multiplex PCR. For each cell subset, the extracted genomic DNA was distributed evenly across all wells of several immunoSEQ 96-well plates, and each plate served as one replicate. For sorted subsets, around 0.2 ug of genomic DNA, equivalent to around 29,000 T cell genomes, went into each replicate PCR. Purified libraries were measured with a Qubit 3.0 fluorometer, size-checked on a Bioanalyzer 2100, and measured again with the KAPA Library Quantification kit. Each immunoSEQ 96-well plate was sequenced on its own single-read 150-cycle Illumina NextSeq 550 flow cell. The paper's data handling went like this. Because the immunoSEQ output included only junctional sequences and no quality scores, the filtering could not be the same as the filtering used for full-length reads. To assign V/J genes and CDR3, sequences were annotated using PyIR, a Python wrapper for IgBLAST v1.9, with IMGT germline references. Reads were filtered out if the reads had weak V/J assignments (E-value above 1e-6), no CDR3, stop codons, out-of-frame junctions, or ambiguous translated residues. A V3J clonotype was defined by an identical inferred V gene, J gene, and CDR3 amino acid sequence. Percentage overlap between repertoires was computed as shared unique clonotypes divided by the size of the smaller repertoire. Richness of each repertoire was evaluated using RTK rarefaction, the Chao1 estimator, and Recon v2.1 estimates of unobserved clonotypes. Generation probabilities were computed with OLGA for all TCRbeta clonotypes obtained by the gDNA method from a handful of donors. TCRdb took this table from immuneACCESS and kept in-frame rearrangements with V and J called. Such tables lack part of the clones; where checked against another copy, unresolved V genes explain under half of the gap, and the rest is unexplained. The V and J calls and the clone size are those of that table, but D and trimming were determined from the DNA. The sample profile shows 2 million to 2.5 million clones; 93% of them were found once. The ten largest make up around 0.4% of the sample.

In the case of this clone: What this receptor recognizes is not known. The record has no base qualities; no much larger clone is one base away.

The trim is 4 bases for V and 7 bases for J, with a gap of 8 bases between the germline ends. The germline V gene encodes CDR1 SGHVS and CDR2 FNYEAQ. Taken from cysteine to phenylalanine, the CDR3 has 12 residues. The sequence is cut down to CDR3 DNA, 36 bases in frame from base 1. Results and caveats for the whole study, not just this receptor: Naive subsets generally had larger estimated clonotype richness than memory subsets did. Clonotypes shared by all four sorted-subset donors showed higher generation probabilities than non-shared clonotypes. Because the study included only a small number of donors, the genetic and exposure-history diversity represented was limited. Only blood was sampled, and tissue TCR repertoires likely differ from those in blood. Across a few donors, about 5.2% of naive CD4, approximately 3.5% of naive CD8, 2.3% of memory CD4, and about 0.44% of memory CD8 clonotypes were shared. Based on pairwise subsampling, the degree of clonotype sharing among donors was expected to be affected by sequencing depth. Even with the large sequencing depth, rarefaction of the sorted-subset datasets indicated that sequencing was incomplete.

The specimen sequenced was naive CD4+ T cells from PBMCs. Explained via the paper, the cell subset or site label denotes: CD45RA+ positively selected. This TCR was sampled from a man younger than 35 in good health. Some clones in this sample may be carry-over from other donors' samples. In this chain, TRBV7-6 is recombined with TRBJ2-1; no D segment can be confidently identified. The CDR3 here reads CASSSPGNEQFF. The nucleotide sequence is TGTGCCAGCAGCTCCCCAGGAAATGAGCAGTTCTTC.